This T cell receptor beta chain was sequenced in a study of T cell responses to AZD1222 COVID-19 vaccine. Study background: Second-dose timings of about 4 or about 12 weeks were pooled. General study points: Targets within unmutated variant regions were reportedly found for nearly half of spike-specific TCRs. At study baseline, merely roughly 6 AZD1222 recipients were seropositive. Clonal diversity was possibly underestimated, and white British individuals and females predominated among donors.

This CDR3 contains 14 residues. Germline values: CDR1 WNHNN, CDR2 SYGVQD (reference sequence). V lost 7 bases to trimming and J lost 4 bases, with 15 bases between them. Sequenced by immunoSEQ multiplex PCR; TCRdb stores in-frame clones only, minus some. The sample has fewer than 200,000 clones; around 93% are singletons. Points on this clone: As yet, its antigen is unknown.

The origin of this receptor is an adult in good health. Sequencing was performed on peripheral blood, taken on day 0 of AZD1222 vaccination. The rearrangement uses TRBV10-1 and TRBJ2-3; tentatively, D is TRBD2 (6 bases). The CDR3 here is CASNDGRGADTQYF. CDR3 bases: TGCGCCAGCAATGACGGGAGAGGTGCAGATACGCAGTATTTT.